One and the same sample provided the 5 T cell receptor beta chains below, sequenced in a study of vaccination effects on CD4 cells after COVID-19. These receptors lack a known antigen. Before sequencing took place, the ViraFEST assay used viral peptide pools to expand antigen-specific CD4+ T cells. Following culture for approximately 11 days, CD4+ T cells were isolated. Either the BNT162b2 or mRNA-1273 vaccine was given to participants in two doses. Only in-frame clones appear in the TCRdb table, and some are missing; sequencing was by immunoSEQ multiplex PCR. The sample has nearly 30,000 clones, roughly 71% seen once. The sequences come from CD4+ T cells from PBMCs cultured with HCoV-OC43 spike peptides, collected after COVID-19 vaccination. Documented subset: HCoV-OC43 spike overlapping peptide pool stimulation. The receptor set was obtained from a human donor who received a COVID-19 vaccine.

The CDR3 spells CASSPFLAGGRGKNIQYF. CDR3 DNA sequence: TGTGCCAGCTCACCTTTCCTAGCGGGGGGCCGGGGCAAAAACATTCAGTACTTC. The chain uses TRBV18 and TRBJ2-4, with 11 bases lining up with TRBD2. Germline V CDR1 and CDR2: KGHSH, LQKENI. With V trimmed by 3 bases and J by 3 bases, 10 bases remained unmatched. The CDR3 sequence is 18 residues long.

V usage is TRBV27 and J usage is TRBJ2-7; TRBD1 aligns across 9 bases. With V trimmed by 6 bases and J by 6 bases, 9 bases remained unmatched. CDR1 and CDR2 (germline): MNHEY, SMNVEV (reference sequence). The CDR3 is 14 amino acids. CDR3 nucleotide sequence: TGTGCCAGCAGACCCTTCGGGACAGGGATCGAGCAGTACTTC. Its translation: CASRPFGTGIEQYF.

The chain is built from TRBV11-3 and TRBJ1-1, with D perhaps TRBD1 (6 bases). The V gene lost 2 bases and the J gene lost 5 bases, with 21 bases spanning the gap. The V gene's germline CDR1 is SGHNT and CDR2 YENEEA. The CDR3 runs to 17 residues. The CDR3 here is CASSLSLRDTTGTEAFF. CDR3 DNA sequence: TGTGCCAGCAGCTTATCTCTGAGGGACACCACTGGGACTGAAGCTTTCTTT.

The chain is built from TRBV7-7 and TRBJ2-5, with 10 bases aligning to TRBD2. The CDR3 covers 15 residues. Germline V gene data show CDR1 as SSHAT and CDR2 as FNYEAQ (reference sequence). V dropped 2 bases and J dropped 7; count of bases not matched to a gene: 7. The CDR3 protein is CASSLLAGVEATQYF. CDR3 DNA: TGTGCCAGCAGCTTACTAGCGGGGGTTGAGGCGACCCAGTACTTC.

This chain uses TRBV7-2 with TRBJ2-3; either TRBD1 or TRBD2 may fit D (6 bases each). The germline CDR1 and CDR2 sequences are SGHTA and FQGNSA. Trimming took off 1 base at V and 6 bases at J, with 11 bases between the two ends. CDR3 length: 14 residues. CDR3 bases: TGTGCCAGCAGCTTAGTAGGGGGGAGTGATACGCAGTATTTT. It translates to CASSLVGGSDTQYF.